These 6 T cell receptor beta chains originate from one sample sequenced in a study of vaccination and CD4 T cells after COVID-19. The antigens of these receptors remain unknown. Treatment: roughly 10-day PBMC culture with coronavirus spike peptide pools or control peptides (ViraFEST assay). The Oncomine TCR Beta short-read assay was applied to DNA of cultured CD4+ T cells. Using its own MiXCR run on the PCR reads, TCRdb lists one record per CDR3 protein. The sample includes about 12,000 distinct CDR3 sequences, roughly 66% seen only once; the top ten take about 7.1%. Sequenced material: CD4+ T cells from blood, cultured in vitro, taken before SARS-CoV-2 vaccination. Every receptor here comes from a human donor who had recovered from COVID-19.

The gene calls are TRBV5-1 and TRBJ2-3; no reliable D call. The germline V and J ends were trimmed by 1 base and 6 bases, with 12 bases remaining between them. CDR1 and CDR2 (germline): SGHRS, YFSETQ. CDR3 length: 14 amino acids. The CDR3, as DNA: TGCGCCAGCAGCTTGTTTACGCTGGGGGATACGCAGTATTTT. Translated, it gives CASSLFTLGDTQYF.

CDR3 in amino acids: CASSVDRGSIEQYF. The DNA of the CDR3 is TGTGCCAGCAGTGTAGACAGGGGAAGCATCGAGCAGTACTTC. This chain links TRBV12-3 or TRBV12-4 with TRBJ2-7; 8 bases are a match to TRBD1. J gave up 6 bases and V 5 bases, and 9 bases lay outside the gene matches. CDR3 length: 14 amino acids.

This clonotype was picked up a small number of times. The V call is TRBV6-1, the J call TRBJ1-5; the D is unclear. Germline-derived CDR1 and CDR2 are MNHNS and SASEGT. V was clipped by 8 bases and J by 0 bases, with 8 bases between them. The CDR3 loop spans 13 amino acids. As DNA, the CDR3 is TGTGCCAGCCTGGGCCATAGCAATCAGCCCCAGCATTTT. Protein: CASLGHSNQPQHF.

The CDR3 here is CASSQAMGQLTLSGNTIYF. The CDR3, as DNA: TGTGCCAGCAGCCAGGCAATGGGACAGTTGACCCTCTCTGGAAACACCATATATTTT. This rearrangement joins TRBV7-9 to TRBJ1-3; 7 bases are shared with TRBD1. This CDR3 comprises 19 residues. Germline loops: CDR1 SEHNR, CDR2 FQNEAQ (reference sequence). J was trimmed by 0 bases and V by 5 bases; bases with no gene match: 16.

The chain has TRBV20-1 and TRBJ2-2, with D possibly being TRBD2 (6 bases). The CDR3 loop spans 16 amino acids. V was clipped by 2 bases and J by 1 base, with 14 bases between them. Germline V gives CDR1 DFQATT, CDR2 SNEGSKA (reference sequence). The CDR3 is CSARLWRDQNTGELFF. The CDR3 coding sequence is TGCAGTGCTAGACTCTGGCGGGACCAGAACACCGGGGAGCTGTTTTTT.

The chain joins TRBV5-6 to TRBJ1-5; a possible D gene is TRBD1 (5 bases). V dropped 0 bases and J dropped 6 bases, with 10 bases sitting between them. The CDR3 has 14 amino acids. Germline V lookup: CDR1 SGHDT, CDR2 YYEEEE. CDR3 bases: TGTGCCAGCAGCTTGGCCGGGGCCGGTCAGCCCCAGCATTTT. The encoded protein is CASSLAGAGQPQHF.